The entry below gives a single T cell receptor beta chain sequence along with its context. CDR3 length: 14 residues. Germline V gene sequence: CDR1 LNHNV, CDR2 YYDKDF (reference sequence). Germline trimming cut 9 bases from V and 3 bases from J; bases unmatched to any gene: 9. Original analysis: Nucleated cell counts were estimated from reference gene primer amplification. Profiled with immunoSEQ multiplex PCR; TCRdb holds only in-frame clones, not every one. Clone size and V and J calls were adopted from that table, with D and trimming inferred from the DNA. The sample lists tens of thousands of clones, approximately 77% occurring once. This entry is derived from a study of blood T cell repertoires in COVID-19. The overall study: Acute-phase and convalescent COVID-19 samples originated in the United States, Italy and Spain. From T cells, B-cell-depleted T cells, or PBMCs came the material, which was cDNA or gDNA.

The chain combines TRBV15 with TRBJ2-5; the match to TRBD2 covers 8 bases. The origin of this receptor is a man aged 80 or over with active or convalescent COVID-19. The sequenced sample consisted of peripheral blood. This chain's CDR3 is CATGTRQNEETQYF. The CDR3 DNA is TGTGCCACTGGGACTAGACAGAACGAAGAGACCCAGTACTTC.